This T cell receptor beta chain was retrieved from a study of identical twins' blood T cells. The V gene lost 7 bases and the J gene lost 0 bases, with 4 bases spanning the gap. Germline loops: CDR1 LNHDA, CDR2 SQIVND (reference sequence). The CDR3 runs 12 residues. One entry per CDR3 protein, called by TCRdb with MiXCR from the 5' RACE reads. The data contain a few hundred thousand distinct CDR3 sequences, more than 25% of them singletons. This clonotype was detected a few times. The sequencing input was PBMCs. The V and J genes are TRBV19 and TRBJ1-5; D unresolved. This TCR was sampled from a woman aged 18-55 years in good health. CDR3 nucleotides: TGTGCCAGTAAGCATAGCAATCAGCCCCAGCATTTT. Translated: CASKHSNQPQHF.